The rows below give T cell receptor beta chains drawn from one sample of a study of circulating and synovial CD4+ cells in juvenile arthritis. Using immunoSEQ multiplex PCR, the repertoire was profiled, and TCRdb retains in-frame clones only, with some absent. The data contain fewer than 4,000 clones, roughly 81% of them singletons. What was sequenced was CD4+ T cells from synovial fluid. These receptor sequences come from a human donor with juvenile idiopathic arthritis. Both conserved end residues are part of each CDR3. Each record gives: J gene, V gene, clone size, CDR3 length, D gene, CDR3 DNA, CDR3 protein. A D gene is named only where the DNA matches it firmly. Not all rows give a size; the values are once, few, many and, for expanded clones, a class.

TRBJ1-6,TRBV5-4,-,14,TRBD1,TGTGCCAGCAGCCCCGGGACAGTGAATTCCCCCCTCCACTTT,CASSPGTVNSPLHF
TRBJ1-5,TRBV19,-,14,-,TGTGCCAGTAGTGGGGAGGCAGGCAATCAGCCCCAGCATTTT,CASSGEAGNQPQHF
TRBJ2-7,TRBV5-1,-,13,-,TGCGCCAGCAGTTCGGACTTATCCTACGAGCAGTACTTC,CASSSDLSYEQYF
TRBJ1-1,TRBV7-2,-,15,TRBD1,TGTGCCAGCAGCCCACAGGGACAGTTGAACACTGAAGCTTTCTTT,CASSPQGQLNTEAFF
TRBJ1-3,TRBV14,-,16,TRBD1,TGTGCCAGCAGCCAGGACAGGGTTGTCACTGGAAACACCATATATTTT,CASSQDRVVTGNTIYF
TRBJ2-2,TRBV7-8,few,16,TRBD1,TGTGCCAGCAGCGGAAGGACAGGGTCAAGTACCGGGGAGCTGTTTTTT,CASSGRTGSSTGELFF
TRBJ2-7,TRBV9,-,15,-,TGTGCCAGCAGCGTAGGGCCGACTCCCCTATACGAGCAGTACTTC,CASSVGPTPLYEQYF
TRBJ1-4,TRBV4-3,once,14,-,TGCGCCAGCAGCCAAGAGGGAGCCGCCAAAAAACTGTTTTTT,CASSQEGAAKKLFF
TRBJ2-7,TRBV28,-,13,TRBD2,TGTGCCAGCACCCCTTCGGGGGGTCGCGAGCAGTACTTC,CASTPSGGREQYF
TRBJ1-6,TRBV6-1,-,13,-,TGTGCCAGCAGGTCCGGGGGGAATTCACCCCTCCACTTT,CASRSGGNSPLHF
TRBJ2-4,TRBV15,-,14,-,TGTGCCACCAGCAGACCCCCGGACAGTCCGATTCAGTACTTC,CATSRPPDSPIQYF
TRBJ2-7,TRBV5-1,-,16,TRBD2,TGCGCCAGCAGCTTGGCCCCGGGACTAGGTACCTACGAGCAGTACTTC,CASSLAPGLGTYEQYF
TRBJ2-3,TRBV9,few,18,-,TGTGCCAGCAGCGTAGCTACTTCGGGGGGCCGGCTTGAAGATACGCAGTATTTT,CASSVATSGGRLEDTQYF
TRBJ2-7,TRBV6-6,once,15,TRBD2,TGTGCCAGCAGTTACGCTAGCGGGGAAGTCTACGAGCAGTACTTC,CASSYASGEVYEQYF
TRBJ1-2,TRBV2,-,13,-,TGTGCCGGGACTCCCGGGCCCCCGGACGGCTACACCTTC,CAGTPGPPDGYTF
TRBJ1-3,TRBV9,-,15,-,TGTGCCAGCAGCGTAGTAGGGGCGGCTGGAAACACCATATATTTT,CASSVVGAAGNTIYF
TRBJ2-7,TRBV2,few,13,TRBD2,TGTGCCAGCAGTGGCGGGAGCTCCTACGAGCAGTACTTC,CASSGGSSYEQYF
TRBJ1-2,TRBV29-1,-,11,-,TGCAGCGATCGGACAGCTCGAGGCTACACCTTC,CSDRTARGYTF
TRBJ2-7,TRBV15,-,13,-,TGTGCCACCAGCAGAGACAGCTCCTACGAGCAGTACTTC,CATSRDSSYEQYF
TRBJ2-3,TRBV5-1,-,15,-,TGCGCCAGCAGCTTGGTAGCGGTTGGCACAGATACGCAGTATTTT,CASSLVAVGTDTQYF
TRBJ2-7,TRBV28,-,16,TRBD1,TGTGCCAGCAGTTTATGGGGACAGGGCAGGGGCTACGAGCAGTACTTC,CASSLWGQGRGYEQYF
TRBJ1-4,TRBV5-1,few,14,-,TGCGCCAGCAGCTGGACATCTAGGAGTGAAAAACTGTTTTTT,CASSWTSRSEKLFF
TRBJ1-2,TRBV2,-,18,-,TGTGCCAGCAGTGAGTTCCTTCCGGGAGGAAGGAGATCCTATGGCTACACCTTC,CASSEFLPGGRRSYGYTF
TRBJ2-7,TRBV27,-,13,-,TGTGCCAGCAGTTTCTCGGACTACGGCGAGCAGTACTTC,CASSFSDYGEQYF
TRBJ2-7,TRBV29-1,-,11,-,TGCAGCGTTGAGATCAGGGGCGAGCAGTACTTC,CSVEIRGEQYF
TRBJ2-7,TRBV7-2,-,12,-,TGTGCCAGCAGCTTTAACCCCATCGAGCAGTACTTC,CASSFNPIEQYF
TRBJ2-2,TRBV10-1,-,17,-,TGCGCCAGCAGTGAGGTGTCCCATCCTCAGGGCTCCGGGGAGCTGTTTTTT,CASSEVSHPQGSGELFF